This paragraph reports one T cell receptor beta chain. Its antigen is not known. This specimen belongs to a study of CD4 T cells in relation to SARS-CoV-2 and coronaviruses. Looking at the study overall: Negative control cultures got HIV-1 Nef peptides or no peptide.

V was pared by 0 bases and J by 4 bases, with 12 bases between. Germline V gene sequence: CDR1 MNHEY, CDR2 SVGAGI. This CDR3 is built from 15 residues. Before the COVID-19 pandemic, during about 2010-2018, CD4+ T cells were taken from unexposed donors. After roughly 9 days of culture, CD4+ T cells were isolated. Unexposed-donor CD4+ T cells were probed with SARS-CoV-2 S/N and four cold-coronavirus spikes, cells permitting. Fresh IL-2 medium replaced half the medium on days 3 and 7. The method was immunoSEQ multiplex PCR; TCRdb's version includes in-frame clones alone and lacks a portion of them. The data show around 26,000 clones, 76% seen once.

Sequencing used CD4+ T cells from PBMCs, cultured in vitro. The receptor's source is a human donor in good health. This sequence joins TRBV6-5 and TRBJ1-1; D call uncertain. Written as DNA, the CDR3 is TGTGCCAGCAGTTACTCGATGGCGGGGAGCACTGAAGCTTTCTTT. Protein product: CASSYSMAGSTEAFF.